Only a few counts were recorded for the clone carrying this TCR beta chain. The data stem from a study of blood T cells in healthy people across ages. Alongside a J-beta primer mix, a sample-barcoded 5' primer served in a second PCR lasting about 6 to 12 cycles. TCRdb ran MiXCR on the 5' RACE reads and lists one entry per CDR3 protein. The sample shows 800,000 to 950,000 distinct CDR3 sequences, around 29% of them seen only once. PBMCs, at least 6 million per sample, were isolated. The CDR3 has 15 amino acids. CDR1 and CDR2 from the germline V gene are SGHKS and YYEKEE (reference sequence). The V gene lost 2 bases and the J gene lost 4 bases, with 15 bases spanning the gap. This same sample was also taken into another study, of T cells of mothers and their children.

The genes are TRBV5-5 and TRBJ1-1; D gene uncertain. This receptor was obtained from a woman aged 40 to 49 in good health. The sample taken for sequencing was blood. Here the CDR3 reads CASSFGGRYGTEAFF. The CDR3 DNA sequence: TGTGCCAGCAGCTTTGGCGGCCGATACGGCACTGAAGCTTTCTTT.